The next 8 T cell receptor beta chains were all read from a single sample in a study of PD-1 blockade in classical Hodgkin lymphoma. The time point denotes: newly diagnosed, previously untreated cHL patient sample. This table comes from immunoSEQ multiplex PCR, and its TCRdb copy is limited to in-frame clones, with some not included. This sample has approximately 70,000 clones, with about 93% found just once. Sequencing was carried out using peripheral blood mononuclear cells (PBMCs). The receptors stem from a human donor with classical Hodgkin lymphoma.

V is TRBV9 and J is TRBJ2-1, with 10 bases lining up with TRBD2. CDR3 length: 18 amino acids. The V segment lost 0 bases and the J segment 6 bases; nucleotides outside the gene matches: 12. Germline-derived CDR1 and CDR2 are SGDLS and YYNGEE. CDR3 residues: CASSVGGTRLAGVNEQFF. CDR3 sequence (DNA): TGTGCCAGCAGCGTAGGGGGAACGAGGCTAGCGGGAGTCAATGAGCAGTTCTTC.

The chain couples TRBV9 to TRBJ2-5; D is possibly TRBD2 (7 bases). The CDR3 length is 16 residues. Germline CDR1 is SGDLS and CDR2 is YYNGEE. V was cut by 0 bases and J by 3 bases, with 15 bases left in between. CDR3 amino acids: CASSVEGGTEEETQYF. In nucleotides, the CDR3 is TGTGCCAGCAGCGTAGAGGGGGGGACGGAGGAAGAGACCCAGTACTTC.

This clone showed up just once. This chain links TRBV29-1 with TRBJ1-1; D may be TRBD1 (6 bases). The CDR3 spans 14 residues. In germline, CDR1 is SQVTM, CDR2 ANQGSEA. V shed 2 bases and J shed 4 bases, with 14 bases lying between them. CDR3 DNA: TGCAGCGTTGAACCCCAGAGGGGGGGCACTGAAGCTTTCTTT. Translated: CSVEPQRGGTEAFF.

Concerning this clone itself: One end of the junction is discordant with germline, which a read error may explain. The rearrangement uses TRBV6-1 and TRBJ1-5; 11 bases align to TRBD1. This CDR3 spans 16 amino acids. CDR1 and CDR2 from the germline V gene are MNHNS and SASEGT. In DNA, the CDR3 is TGTGCCAGCAGTGAGTCCCGGACAGGGGGCAACCAGCCCCAGCATTTT. It encodes CASSESRTGGNQPQHF.

With regard to this clone: A junction end diverges from the germline sequence, so it may reflect a read error. The chain employs TRBV5-8 and TRBJ1-5, with 7 positions matching TRBD1. From germline, CDR1 is SGHTS and CDR2 YDEGEE. The CDR3 runs to 13 residues. CDR3 region: CASSGLQGISFNF. In DNA, the CDR3 is TGTGCCAGCAGCGGACTACAGGGGATATCCTTTAATTTT.

This clone was found once. The rearrangement links TRBV6-1 to TRBJ1-2, with D tentatively TRBD1 (5 bases). V shed 0 bases and J shed 4 bases, with 9 bases lying between them. CDR1 and CDR2 from the germline V gene are MNHNS and SASEGT. The length of the CDR3 is 14 residues. CDR3 DNA: TGTGCCAGCAGTGAAGCGGGGGAGGGCTATGGCTACACCTTC. It codes for CASSEAGEGYGYTF.

The rearrangement joins TRBV5-1 to TRBJ1-1, with 9 nucleotides matching TRBD1. Trimming cost V 4 bases and J 10 bases; bases outside gene matches: 5. This CDR3 is 12 amino acids long. Germline lookup yields CDR1 SGHRS and CDR2 YFSETQ. CDR3 in amino acids: CASSPGTGSAFF. CDR3 in DNA: TGCGCCAGCAGCCCCGGGACAGGGTCAGCTTTCTTT.

The gene calls are TRBV6-6 and TRBJ1-1; D is ambiguous. CDR1 and CDR2 (germline): MNHNY, SVGAGI (reference sequence). Deletions cut 2 bases from V and 3 bases from J, with 10 bases between. The CDR3 is 14 amino acids. CDR3 in amino acids: CASSYGPTYTEAFF. CDR3 nucleotides: TGTGCCAGCAGTTACGGGCCGACCTACACTGAAGCTTTCTTT.